This is a list of T cell receptor beta chains from one sample in a study of CD8+ T cells in alopecia areata. The data were produced by immunoSEQ multiplex PCR, yet TCRdb's version contains in-frame clones alone and is incomplete. The data hold under 95,000 clones, with around three quarters observed a single time. This material consisted of CD8+ T cells sorted from blood, taken at week 44, from a patient treated with tofacitinib. The receptors were gathered from a human donor with alopecia areata. Each CDR3 is given with its conserved first and last residue.

TRBV4-3 | CASSQVRTDTQYF
TRBV5-1 | CASSYGRNGLSTDTQYF
TRBV4-3 | CASSSNVGNEQFF
TRBV29-1 | CSVESSSYEQYF
TRBV27 | CASSFPEQFF
TRBV5-1 | CASSLDPTRGRFF
TRBV12-5 | CASGLDRSGNSPLHF
TRBV30 | CAWSSGDQPQHF
TRBV7-6 | CASSPGESYNSPLHF
TRBV5-6 | CASSFGTIAYEQYF
TRBV27 | CASSQRGDEQYF
TRBV15 | CATSRVVGAEEEYF
TRBV7-2 | CASSLGTAYEQYF
TRBV29-1 | CSVEDAATDTYEQYF
TRBV27 | CASSTYTGDTRYGYTF
TRBV7-9 | CASSPSAGQGYGEQYF
TRBV13 | CASSLGQGRQPQHF
TRBV29-1 | CSVTGPYGYTF
TRBV11-2 | CASSLGAGGPYEQYF
TRBV6-6 | CASSYRAAKNIQYF
TRBV18 | CASSPDTTNTEAFF
TRBV15 | CATRTVGNEQFF
TRBV29-1 | CSARVDYGYTF
TRBV7-3 | CASSSAGSVADTQYF
TRBV6-5 | CATQQGRTGELFF
TRBV30 | CAWGTGSGEAFF
TRBV6-5 | CASSYSQFGSYEQYF
TRBV30 | CAWSTGTGNGYTF
TRBV28 | CASSLAGVSYNEQFF
TRBV7-8 | CASSLGGVQPQHF
TRBV4-3 | CASSQGRESYEQYF
TRBV7-3 | CASSPNPTGKDHEQYF
TRBV29-1 | CSVEGGAGGYTF
TRBV7-9 | CASSDYRVRNTEAFF
TRBV9 | CASSGNSDRDTGELFF
TRBV21-1 | CASSKGDRDDRMDTQYF
TRBV1 | CTSSQDHEGQEDEKLFF
TRBV15 | CATSKGQGGNEQFF
TRBV29-1 | CSVGGQETQYF
TRBV5-1 | CASSSTGGILNEQFF
TRBV30 | CAWSAGEGSNQPQHF
TRBV4-3 | CASSPSGEGSQETQYF
TRBV4-3 | CASSQDVGQIYGYTF
TRBV14 | CASRLASGGSHEQFF
TRBV7-9 | CASSSTGGDGYTF
TRBV4-3 | CASSQGGGGYNEQFF
TRBV6-6 | CASSGGQGAGANVLTF
TRBV10-1 | CASSESPTGNRGVYEQYF
TRBV7-9 | CASSSIPGQSAYNEQFF
TRBV5-1 | CASSKGQGAQEQYF
TRBV7-7 | CASSLDPRGSDTQYF